This record covers a single T cell receptor beta chain. This table comes from immunoSEQ multiplex PCR, and its TCRdb copy is limited to in-frame clones, with some not included. This sample yields about 52,000 clones, of which over 75% are seen a single time; under 30% belongs to the top ten. This entry belongs to a study of blood T cell repertoires in COVID-19. The wider study: Spain, Italy and the United States supplied samples that represented acute and convalescent COVID-19.

Germline V lookup: CDR1 SEHNR, CDR2 FQNEAQ (reference sequence). V was pared by 5 bases and J by 0 bases, with 7 bases of the junction left unmatched. CDR3 length: 16 residues. The TCR originated in a woman older than 75 with COVID-19, enrolled during active disease. The specimen sequenced was peripheral blood. The chain carries TRBV7-9 and TRBJ1-3; 7 bases are shared with TRBD1. The CDR3 sequence is CASSGPAGGSGNTIYF. The CDR3 DNA follows: TGTGCCAGCAGCGGGCCCGCAGGGGGCTCTGGAAACACCATATATTTT.